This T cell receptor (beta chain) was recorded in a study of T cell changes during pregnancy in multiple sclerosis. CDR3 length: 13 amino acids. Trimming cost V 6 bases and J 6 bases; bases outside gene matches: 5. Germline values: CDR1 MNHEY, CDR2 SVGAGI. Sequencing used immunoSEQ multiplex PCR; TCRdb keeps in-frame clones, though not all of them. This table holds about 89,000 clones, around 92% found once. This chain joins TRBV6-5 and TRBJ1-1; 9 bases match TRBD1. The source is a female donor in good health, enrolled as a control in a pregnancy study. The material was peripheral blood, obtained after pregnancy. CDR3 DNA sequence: TGTGCCAGCAGGTCGGACAGGGGTGCTGAAGCTTTCTTT. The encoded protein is CASRSDRGAEAFF.